This T cell receptor (beta chain) emerged from a study of CD4 and CD8 cells across lung adenocarcinoma regions. The V gene's germline CDR1 is WSHSY and CDR2 SAAADI. The germline V and J ends were trimmed by 6 bases and 8 bases, with 12 bases remaining between them. This CDR3 spans 12 amino acids. TCRdb ran MiXCR on the PCR reads and lists one entry per CDR3 protein. Counted here are approximately 10,000 distinct CDR3 sequences, under 55% occurring once; the ten biggest clones make up roughly a third. Localized lung adenocarcinoma, a non-small cell lung cancer, affected the donors. A few counts support this clonotype.

This receptor was obtained from a male donor with lung adenocarcinoma. The CD4 and CD8 labels of this study may be unreliable. Input material: CD8+ T cells from the margin of a lung tumor. This chain joins TRBV10-2 and TRBJ2-3; D may be TRBD1 or TRBD2 (5 bases each). The CDR3: CASRGESGTQYF. The CDR3 coding sequence is TGCGCCAGCAGGGGGGAGTCGGGTACGCAGTATTTT.